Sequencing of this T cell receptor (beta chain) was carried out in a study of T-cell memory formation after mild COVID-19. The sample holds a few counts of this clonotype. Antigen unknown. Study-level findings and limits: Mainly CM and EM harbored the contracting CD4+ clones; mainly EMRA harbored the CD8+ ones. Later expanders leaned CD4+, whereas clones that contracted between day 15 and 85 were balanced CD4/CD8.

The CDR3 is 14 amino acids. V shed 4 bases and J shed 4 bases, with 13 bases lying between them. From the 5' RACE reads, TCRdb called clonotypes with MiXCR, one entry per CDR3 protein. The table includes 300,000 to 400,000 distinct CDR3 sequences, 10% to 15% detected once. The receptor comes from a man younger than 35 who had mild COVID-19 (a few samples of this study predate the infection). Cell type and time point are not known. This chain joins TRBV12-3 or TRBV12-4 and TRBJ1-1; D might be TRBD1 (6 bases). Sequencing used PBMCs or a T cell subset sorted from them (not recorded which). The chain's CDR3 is CASSYPGGGTEAFF. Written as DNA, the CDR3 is TGTGCCAGCAGTTACCCAGGAGGGGGCACTGAAGCTTTCTTT.